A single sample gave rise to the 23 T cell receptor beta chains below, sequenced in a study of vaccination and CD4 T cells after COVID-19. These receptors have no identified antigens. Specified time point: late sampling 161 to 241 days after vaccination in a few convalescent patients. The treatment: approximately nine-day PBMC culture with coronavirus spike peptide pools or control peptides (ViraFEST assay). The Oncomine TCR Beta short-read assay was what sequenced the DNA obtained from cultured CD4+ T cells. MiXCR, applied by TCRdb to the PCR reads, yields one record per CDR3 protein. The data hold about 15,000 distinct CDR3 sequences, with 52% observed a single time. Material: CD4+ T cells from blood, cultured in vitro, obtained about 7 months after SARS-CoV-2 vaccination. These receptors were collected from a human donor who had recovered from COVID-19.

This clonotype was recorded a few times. The CDR3 loop reads CASSFGGPLHF. The CDR3 DNA is TGTGCCAGCAGTTTCGGGGGCCCCCTCCACTTT. The chain is built from TRBV12-3 or TRBV12-4 and TRBJ1-6, with D perhaps TRBD1 (6 bases). The CDR3 extends over 11 amino acids. Trimming stripped 3 bases from V and 13 bases from J, with 7 bases between.

CDR3 in amino acids: CASRENRGVSQYF. The CDR3 bases are TGTGCCAGCAGGGAGAACAGGGGTGTCAGCCAGTACTTC. The chain uses TRBV2 and TRBJ2-5, with 7 bases lining up with TRBD1. This CDR3 has 13 amino acids. The trim removed 6 bases at V and 10 bases at J, leaving 11 bases unmatched. Germline assignment: CDR1 SNHLY and CDR2 FYNNEI.

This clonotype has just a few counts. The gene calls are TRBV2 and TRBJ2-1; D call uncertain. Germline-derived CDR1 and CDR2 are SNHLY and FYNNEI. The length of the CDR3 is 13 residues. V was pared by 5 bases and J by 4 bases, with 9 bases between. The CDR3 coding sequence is TGTGCCAGCAGTACCGACGGTTACAATGAGCAGTTCTTC. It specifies CASSTDGYNEQFF.

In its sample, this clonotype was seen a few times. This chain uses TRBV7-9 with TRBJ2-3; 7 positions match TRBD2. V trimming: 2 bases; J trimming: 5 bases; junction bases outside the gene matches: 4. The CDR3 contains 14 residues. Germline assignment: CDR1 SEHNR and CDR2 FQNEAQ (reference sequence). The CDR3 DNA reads TGTGCCAGCAGCTTACGGGGGGAGGAAGATACGCAGTATTTT. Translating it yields CASSLRGEEDTQYF.

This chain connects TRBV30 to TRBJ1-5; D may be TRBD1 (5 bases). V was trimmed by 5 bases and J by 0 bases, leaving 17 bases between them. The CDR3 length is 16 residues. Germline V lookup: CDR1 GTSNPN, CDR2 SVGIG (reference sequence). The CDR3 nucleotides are TGTGCCTGGGCCACGGGACGGCCTTATAGCAATCAGCCCCAGCATTTT. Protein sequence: CAWATGRPYSNQPQHF.

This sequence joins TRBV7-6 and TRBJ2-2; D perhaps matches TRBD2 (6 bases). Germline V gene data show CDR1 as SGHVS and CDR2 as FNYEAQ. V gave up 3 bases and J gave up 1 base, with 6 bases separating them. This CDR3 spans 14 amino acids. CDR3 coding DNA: TGTGCCAGCAGCTTCGGGGGGAACACCGGGGAGCTGTTTTTT. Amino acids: CASSFGGNTGELFF.

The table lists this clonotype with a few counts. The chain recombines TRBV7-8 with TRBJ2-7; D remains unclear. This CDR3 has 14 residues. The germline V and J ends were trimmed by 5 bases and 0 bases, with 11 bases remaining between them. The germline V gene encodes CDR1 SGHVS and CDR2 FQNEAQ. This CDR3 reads CASSIQMISYEQYF. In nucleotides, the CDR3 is TGTGCCAGCAGCATACAAATGATCTCCTACGAGCAGTACTTC.

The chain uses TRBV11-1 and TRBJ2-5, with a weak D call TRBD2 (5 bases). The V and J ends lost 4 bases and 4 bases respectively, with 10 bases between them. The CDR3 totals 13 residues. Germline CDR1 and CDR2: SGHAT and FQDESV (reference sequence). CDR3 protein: CASSSQEGETQYF. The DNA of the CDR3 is TGTGCCAGCAGCTCTCAAGAGGGAGAGACCCAGTACTTC.

The CDR3 DNA reads as TGTGCCAGCAGCCAAGATTTGGGAGGGGGGAGGAATTCACCCCTCCACTTT. This gives the protein CASSQDLGGGRNSPLHF. The chain is built from TRBV4-2 and TRBJ1-6; D might be TRBD1 (6 bases). With 0 bases removed from V and 7 bases from J, the gap between germline ends came to 16 bases. CDR3 length equals 17 residues. Germline V gene lookup returns CDR1 LGHNA and CDR2 YNFKEQ.

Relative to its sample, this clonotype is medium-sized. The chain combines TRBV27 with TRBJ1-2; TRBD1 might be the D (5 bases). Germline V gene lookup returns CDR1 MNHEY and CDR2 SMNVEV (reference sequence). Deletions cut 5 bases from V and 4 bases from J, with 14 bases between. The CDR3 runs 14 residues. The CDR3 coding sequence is TGTGCCAGCAGTCGGGGGGGACTGCCCTATGGCTACACCTTC. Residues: CASSRGGLPYGYTF.

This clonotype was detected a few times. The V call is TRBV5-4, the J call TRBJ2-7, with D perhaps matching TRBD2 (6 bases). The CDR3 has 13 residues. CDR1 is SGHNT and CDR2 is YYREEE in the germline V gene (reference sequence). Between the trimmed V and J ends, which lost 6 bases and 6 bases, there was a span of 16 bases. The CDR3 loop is CASTGEPEGEQYF. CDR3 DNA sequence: TGTGCCAGCACGGGGGAACCTGAAGGCGAGCAGTACTTC. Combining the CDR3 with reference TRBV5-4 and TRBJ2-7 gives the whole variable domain ETGVTQSPTHLIKTRGQQVTLRCSSQSGHNTVSWYQQALGQGPQFIFQYYREEENGRGNFPPRFSGLQFPNYSSELNVNALELDDSALYLCASTGEPEGEQYFGPGTRLTVT.

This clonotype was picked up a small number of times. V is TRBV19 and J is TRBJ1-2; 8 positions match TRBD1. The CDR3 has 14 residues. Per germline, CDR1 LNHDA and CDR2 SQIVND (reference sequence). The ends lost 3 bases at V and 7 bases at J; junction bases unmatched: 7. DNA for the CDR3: TGTGCCAGTAGTATGAGGACAGGGACAGTTGGCTACACCTTC. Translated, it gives CASSMRTGTVGYTF.

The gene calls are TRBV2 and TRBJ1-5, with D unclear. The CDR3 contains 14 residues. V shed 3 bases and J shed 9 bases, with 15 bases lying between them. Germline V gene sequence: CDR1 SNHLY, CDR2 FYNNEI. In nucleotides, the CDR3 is TGTGCCAGCAGTGATATTCGCGGCCTCCGGCCCCAGCATTTT. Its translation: CASSDIRGLRPQHF.

Written as DNA, the CDR3 is TGTGCCAGCAGCAATCCTCCCCACATGGGATACAATGAGCAGTTCTTC. Amino acid sequence: CASSNPPHMGYNEQFF. This chain links TRBV6-1 with TRBJ2-1; the D is unclear. With 6 bases removed from V and 4 bases from J, the gap between germline ends came to 19 bases. Per germline, CDR1 MNHNS and CDR2 SASEGT. The CDR3 length is 16 residues.

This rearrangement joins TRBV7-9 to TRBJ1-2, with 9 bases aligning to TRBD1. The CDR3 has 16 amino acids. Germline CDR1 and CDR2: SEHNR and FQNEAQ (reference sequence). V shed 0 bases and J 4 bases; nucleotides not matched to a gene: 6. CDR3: CASSLAVTGGLYGYTF. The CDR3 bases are TGTGCCAGCAGCTTAGCTGTAACAGGGGGCCTCTATGGCTACACCTTC.

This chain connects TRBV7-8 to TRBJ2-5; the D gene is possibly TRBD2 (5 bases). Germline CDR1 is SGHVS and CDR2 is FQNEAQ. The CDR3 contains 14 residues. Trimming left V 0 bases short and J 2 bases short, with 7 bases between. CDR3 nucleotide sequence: TGTGCCAGCAGCTTAGCCCTAGCTCAAGAGACCCAGTACTTC. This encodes CASSLALAQETQYF.

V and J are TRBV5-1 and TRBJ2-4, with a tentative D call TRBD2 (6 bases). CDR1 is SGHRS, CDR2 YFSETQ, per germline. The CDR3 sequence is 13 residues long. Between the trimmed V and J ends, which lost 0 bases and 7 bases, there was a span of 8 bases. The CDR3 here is CASSLVGGNIQYF. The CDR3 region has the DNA TGCGCCAGCAGCTTGGTAGGAGGGAACATTCAGTACTTC.

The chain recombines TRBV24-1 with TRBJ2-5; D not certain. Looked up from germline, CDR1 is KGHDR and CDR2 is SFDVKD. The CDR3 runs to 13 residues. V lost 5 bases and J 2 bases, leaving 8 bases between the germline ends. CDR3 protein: CATSGMGQETQYF. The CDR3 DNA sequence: TGTGCCACCAGTGGGATGGGGCAAGAGACCCAGTACTTC.

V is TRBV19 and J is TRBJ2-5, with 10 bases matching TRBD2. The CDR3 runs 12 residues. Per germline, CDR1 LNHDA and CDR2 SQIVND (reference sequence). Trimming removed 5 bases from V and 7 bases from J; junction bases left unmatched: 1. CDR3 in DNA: TGTGCCAGTAGTCCTAGCGGGGGGACCCAGTACTTC. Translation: CASSPSGGTQYF.

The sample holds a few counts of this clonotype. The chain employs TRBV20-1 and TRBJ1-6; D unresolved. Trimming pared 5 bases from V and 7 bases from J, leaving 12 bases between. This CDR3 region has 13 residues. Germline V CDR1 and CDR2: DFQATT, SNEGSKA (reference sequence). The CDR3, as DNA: TGCAGTGCTTACGGCGCGGCCAATTCACCCCTCCACTTT. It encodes CSAYGAANSPLHF.

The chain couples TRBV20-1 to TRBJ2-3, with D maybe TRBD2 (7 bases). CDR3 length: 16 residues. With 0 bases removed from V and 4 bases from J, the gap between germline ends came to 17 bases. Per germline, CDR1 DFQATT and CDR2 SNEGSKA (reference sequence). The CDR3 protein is CSARDARGARPDTQYF. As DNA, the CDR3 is TGCAGTGCTAGAGATGCCCGGGGGGCTCGCCCAGATACGCAGTATTTT.

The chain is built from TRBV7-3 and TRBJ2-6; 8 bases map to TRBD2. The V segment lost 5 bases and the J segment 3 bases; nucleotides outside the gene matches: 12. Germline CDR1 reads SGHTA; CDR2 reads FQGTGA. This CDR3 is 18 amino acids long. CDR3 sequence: CASSPRGGGTVGANVLTF. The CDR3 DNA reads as TGTGCCAGCAGCCCCCGGGGGGGAGGGACGGTTGGGGCCAACGTCCTGACTTTC. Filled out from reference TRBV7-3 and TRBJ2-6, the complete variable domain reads GAGVSQTPSNKVTEKGKYVELRCDPISGHTALYWYRQSLGQGPEFLIYFQGTGAADDSGLPNDRFFAVRPEGSVSTLKIQRTERGDSAVYLCASSPRGGGTVGANVLTFGAGSRLTVL.

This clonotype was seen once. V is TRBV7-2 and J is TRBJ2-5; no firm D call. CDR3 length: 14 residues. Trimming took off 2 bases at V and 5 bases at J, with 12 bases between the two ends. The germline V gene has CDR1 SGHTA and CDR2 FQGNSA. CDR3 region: CASSLTSLGETQYF. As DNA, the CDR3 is TGTGCCAGCAGCTTAACGTCCCTGGGGGAGACCCAGTACTTC.